This is a list of T cell receptor beta chains from one sample in a study of cytomegalovirus exposure and HLA in healthy donors. Sequenced by immunoSEQ multiplex PCR; TCRdb stores in-frame clones only, minus some. This table has roughly 190,000 clones, around 84% appearing once. Input material: PBMCs. These receptors were taken from a woman aged 45 to 65 in good health and CMV-seropositive. CDR3s include the opening cysteine and the closing phenylalanine or tryptophan. The D gene is left open where the match is weak. Clone size is not always given. Where it is, it says once, few, many or a class for expanded clones.

D	length	size	V	J	DNA	CDR3
NA	14	NA	TRBV19	TRBJ2-3	TGTGCCAGTAACGACAGAAGGGGTACAGATACGCAGTATTTT	CASNDRRGTDTQYF
TRBD1	13	NA	TRBV29-1	TRBJ2-7	TGCAGCGCCAGTCCGGGACAGGGTTACGAGCAGTACTTC	CSASPGQGYEQYF
TRBD2	16	NA	TRBV5-3	TRBJ2-3	TGTGCCAGAAGCTTGGTTGCCAGGGAGGGCGCAGATACGCAGTATTTT	CARSLVAREGADTQYF
NA	13	NA	TRBV5-1	TRBJ1-5	TGCGCCAGCAGCTTCGCACAGGACCAGCCCCAGCATTTT	CASSFAQDQPQHF
TRBD1	15	NA	TRBV6-1	TRBJ1-2	TGTGCCAGCAGTCCCATCGGGGGACAGAACTATGGCTACACCTTC	CASSPIGGQNYGYTF
TRBD2	15	NA	TRBV7-2	TRBJ2-5	TGTGCCAGCAGCCGAAGGGTAGCGGGACAAGAGACCCAGTACTTC	CASSRRVAGQETQYF
TRBD1	13	NA	TRBV5-4	TRBJ2-7	TGTGCCAGCAGGCGGACAGGTTCCTACGAGCAGTACTTC	CASRRTGSYEQYF
TRBD1	16	NA	TRBV7-2	TRBJ2-2	TGTGCCAGCAGACGAAACAGGGGTGGATCGGCCGGGGAGCTGTTTTTT	CASRRNRGGSAGELFF
NA	14	NA	TRBV5-6	TRBJ2-1	TGTGCCAGCAGCCCGATGACACTAGCCTACGAGCAGTTCTTC	CASSPMTLAYEQFF
NA	14	NA	TRBV18	TRBJ2-3	TGTGCCAGCGCTGGACAGCCTAGCACAGATACGCAGTATTTT	CASAGQPSTDTQYF
NA	15	NA	TRBV4-2	TRBJ2-7	TGTGCCAGCAGCCAAGCCCAACAGGGAGATTACGAGCAGTACTTC	CASSQAQQGDYEQYF
NA	13	NA	TRBV14	TRBJ1-2	TGTGCCAGCAGCCACCAGCCTCCGAGGGGCTACACCTTC	CASSHQPPRGYTF
TRBD2	15	NA	TRBV5-4	TRBJ2-5	TGTGCCAGCAGCTTCCAGCGGGGGGCGGGTGAGACCCAGTACTTC	CASSFQRGAGETQYF
TRBD1	16	NA	TRBV7-9	TRBJ1-6	TGTGCCAGCAGCTTAGGACAGGGGCCAAATAATTCACCCCTCCACTTT	CASSLGQGPNNSPLHF
TRBD1	15	NA	TRBV7-9	TRBJ2-1	TGTGCCAGCAGCGGGCCGGGACAGTTGCCAGTGGGGCAGTTCTTC	CASSGPGQLPVGQFF
TRBD1	15	NA	TRBV6-5	TRBJ1-2	TGTGCCAGCAGTTACGTGGGACAGGGAAGCTATGGCTACACCTTC	CASSYVGQGSYGYTF
NA	14	NA	TRBV2	TRBJ2-5	TGTGCCAGTCTAGGGGGTAGGGTCGGTGAGACCCAGTACTTC	CASLGGRVGETQYF
TRBD1	13	NA	TRBV6-5	TRBJ1-5	TGTGCCAGCGAGGGACAGGGGAGTCAGCCCCAGCATTTT	CASEGQGSQPQHF
TRBD1	16	NA	TRBV18	TRBJ1-5	TGTGCCAGCTCACAGGGGGCGGCGGTTGGCAATCAGCCCCAGCATTTT	CASSQGAAVGNQPQHF
NA	16	NA	TRBV19	TRBJ1-5	TGTGCCAGTAGTACCCCGGGGGTATATAGCAATCAGCCCCAGCATTTT	CASSTPGVYSNQPQHF
TRBD2	13	few	TRBV5-4	TRBJ2-7	TGTGCCAGCAGCACGGAGGGAGGGCTCGAGCAGTACTTC	CASSTEGGLEQYF
NA	14	NA	TRBV2	TRBJ2-5	TGTGCCAGCAGTGTTAGGACAGAATCTGGGACCCAGTACTTC	CASSVRTESGTQYF
TRBD2	16	NA	TRBV2	TRBJ2-1	TGTGCCAGCAGTAGGGACATAGCGGGGGGGGACAATGAGCAGTTCTTC	CASSRDIAGGDNEQFF
NA	15	NA	TRBV6-5	TRBJ1-4	TGTGCCAGCAGTTACGGGCAGACGCAAAATGAAAAACTGTTTTTT	CASSYGQTQNEKLFF
TRBD1	15	NA	TRBV19	TRBJ2-1	TGTGCCAGTAGGCTCGGGACAGGGCTCCTCAATGAGCAGTTCTTC	CASRLGTGLLNEQFF
TRBD1	13	NA	TRBV15	TRBJ1-3	TGTGCCACCAGCGAGATCAGGGGGCTCACCATATATTTT	CATSEIRGLTIYF
TRBD1	15	NA	TRBV7-7	TRBJ2-5	TGTGCTAGCAGCTTAAGGACAGGGGGCCAAGAGACCCAGTACTTC	CASSLRTGGQETQYF
NA	15	NA	TRBV7-9	TRBJ1-6	TGTTCCAGCAGCAGGGAGGGGTCCTATAATTCGCCCCTCCACTTT	CSSSREGSYNSPLHF
TRBD2	14	NA	TRBV10-3	TRBJ2-5	TGTGCCATCAGTGAATCGACTAGCCCAGAGACCCAGTACTTC	CAISESTSPETQYF
NA	16	once	TRBV6-5	TRBJ1-2	TGTGCCAGCAGTTACTCGAGTAGGGGGGGCCAAGGGGGCTACACCTTC	CASSYSSRGGQGGYTF
TRBD1	13	once	TRBV29-1	TRBJ2-7	TGCAGCGGCGGGAACGGGACAGGGCACGAGCAGTACTTC	CSGGNGTGHEQYF
NA	20	once	TRBV19	TRBJ2-6	TGTGCCAGTAGTATCAGTAGTTCCGGAGTTATACGCTCTGGGGCCAACGTCCTGACTTTC	CASSISSSGVIRSGANVLTF
TRBD1	16	NA	TRBV28	TRBJ2-6	TGTGCCAGCAGTTTTTTACAGGGGACCGGGGCCAACGTCCTGACTTTC	CASSFLQGTGANVLTF
TRBD2	19	NA	TRBV5-1	TRBJ2-5	TGCGCCAGCAGCTCCAGAAAACTAGCGGGGGGGACACCCCAAGGGACCCAGTACTTC	CASSSRKLAGGTPQGTQYF
TRBD1	14	NA	TRBV6-7	TRBJ1-2	TGTGCCAGCATCCGACGACAGGGAATATACGGCTACACCTTC	CASIRRQGIYGYTF